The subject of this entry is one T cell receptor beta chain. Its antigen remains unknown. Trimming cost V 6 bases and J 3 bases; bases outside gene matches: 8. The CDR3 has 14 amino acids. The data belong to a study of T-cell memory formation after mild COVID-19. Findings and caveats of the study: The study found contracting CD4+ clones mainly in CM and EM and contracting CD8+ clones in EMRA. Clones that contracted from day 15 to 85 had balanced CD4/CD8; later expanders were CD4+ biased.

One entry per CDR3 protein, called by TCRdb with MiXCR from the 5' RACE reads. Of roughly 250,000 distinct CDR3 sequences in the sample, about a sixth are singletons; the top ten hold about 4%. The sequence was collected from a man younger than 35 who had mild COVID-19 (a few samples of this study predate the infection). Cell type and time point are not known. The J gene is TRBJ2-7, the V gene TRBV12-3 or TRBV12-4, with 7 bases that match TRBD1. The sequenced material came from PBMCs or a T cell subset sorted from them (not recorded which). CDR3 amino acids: CASSYGQAIYEQYF. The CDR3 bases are TGTGCCAGCAGCTATGGACAGGCGATCTACGAGCAGTACTTC.